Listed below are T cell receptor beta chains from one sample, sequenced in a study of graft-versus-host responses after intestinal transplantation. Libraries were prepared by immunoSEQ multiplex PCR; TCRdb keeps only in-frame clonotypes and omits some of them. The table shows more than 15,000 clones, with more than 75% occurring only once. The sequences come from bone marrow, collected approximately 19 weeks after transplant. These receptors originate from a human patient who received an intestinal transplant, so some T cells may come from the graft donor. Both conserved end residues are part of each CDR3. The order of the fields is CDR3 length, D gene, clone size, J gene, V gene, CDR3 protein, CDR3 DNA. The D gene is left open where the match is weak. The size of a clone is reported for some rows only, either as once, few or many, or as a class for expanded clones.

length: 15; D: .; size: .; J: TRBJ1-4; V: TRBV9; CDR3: CASSVLGDVDEKLFF; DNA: TGTGCCAGCAGCGTATTAGGGGATGTAGATGAAAAACTGTTTTTT
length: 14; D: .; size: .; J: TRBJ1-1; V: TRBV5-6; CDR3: CASSLRGGPTEAFF; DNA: TGTGCCAGCAGCCTCCGTGGGGGCCCCACTGAAGCTTTCTTT
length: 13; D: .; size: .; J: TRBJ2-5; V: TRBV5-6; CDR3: CASSLDVQETQYF; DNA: TGTGCCAGCAGCCTGGACGTACAAGAGACCCAGTACTTC
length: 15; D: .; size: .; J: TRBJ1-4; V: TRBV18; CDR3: CASSPLGGYNEKLFF; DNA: TGTGCCAGCTCACCCTTGGGGGGCTATAATGAAAAACTGTTTTTT
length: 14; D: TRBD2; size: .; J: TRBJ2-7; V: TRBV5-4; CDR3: CASSLFGGTGEQYF; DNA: TGTGCCAGCAGCTTGTTCGGGGGGACTGGAGAGCAGTACTTC
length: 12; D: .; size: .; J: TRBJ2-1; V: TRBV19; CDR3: CASSAPNNEQFF; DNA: TGTGCCAGTAGTGCCCCTAACAATGAGCAGTTCTTC
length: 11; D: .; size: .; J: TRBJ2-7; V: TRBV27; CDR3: CASSFGGEQYF; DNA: TGTGCCAGCAGTTTCGGGGGCGAGCAGTACTTC
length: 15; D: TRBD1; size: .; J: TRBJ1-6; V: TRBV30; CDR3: CACKQGYYYNSPLHF; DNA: TGTGCCTGTAAACAGGGGTATTACTATAATTCACCCCTCCACTTT
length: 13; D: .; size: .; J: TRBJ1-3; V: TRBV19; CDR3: CASSISSGNTIYF; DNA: TGTGCCAGTAGTATCAGCTCTGGAAACACCATATATTTT
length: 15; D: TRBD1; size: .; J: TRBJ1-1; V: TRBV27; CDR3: CASSFAGGMNTEAFF; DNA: TGTGCCAGCAGTTTCGCAGGGGGCATGAACACTGAAGCTTTCTTT
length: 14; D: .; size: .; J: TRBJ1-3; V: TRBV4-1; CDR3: CASSQPGAGNTIYF; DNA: TGCGCCAGCAGCCAACCCGGGGCTGGAAACACCATATATTTT
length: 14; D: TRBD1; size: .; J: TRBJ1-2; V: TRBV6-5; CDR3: CASSRTGPNYGYTF; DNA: TGTGCCAGCAGTCGGACAGGGCCTAACTATGGCTACACCTTC
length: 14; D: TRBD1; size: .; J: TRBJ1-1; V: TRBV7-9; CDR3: CASSLEPTGGKAFF; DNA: TGTGCCAGCAGCTTAGAGCCTACAGGGGGCAAAGCTTTCTTT
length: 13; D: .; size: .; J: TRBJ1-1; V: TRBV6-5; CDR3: CASSYFGEAEAFF; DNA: TGTGCCAGCAGTTACTTCGGGGAGGCTGAAGCTTTCTTT
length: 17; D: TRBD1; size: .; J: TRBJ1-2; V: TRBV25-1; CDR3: CASSVRLQGIPPYGYTF; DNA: TGTGCCAGCAGTGTAAGACTACAGGGGATCCCTCCCTATGGCTACACCTTC
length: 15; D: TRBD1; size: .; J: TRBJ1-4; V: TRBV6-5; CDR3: CASRRGQGPSEKLFF; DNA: TGTGCCAGCAGGAGGGGACAGGGACCGAGTGAAAAACTGTTTTTT
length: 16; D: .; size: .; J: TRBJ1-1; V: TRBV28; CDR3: CASSLLEVGVSTEAFF; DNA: TGTGCCAGCAGTTTATTGGAGGTGGGGGTTTCCACTGAAGCTTTCTTT
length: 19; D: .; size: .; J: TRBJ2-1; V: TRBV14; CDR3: CASSQDTLGTPSSYNEQFF; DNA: TGTGCCAGCAGCCAAGATACCCTCGGGACCCCGAGCTCCTACAATGAGCAGTTCTTC
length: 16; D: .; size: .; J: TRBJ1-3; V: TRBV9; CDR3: CASSVDSSYSGNTIYF; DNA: TGTGCCAGCAGCGTAGACTCCTCCTACTCTGGAAACACCATATATTTT
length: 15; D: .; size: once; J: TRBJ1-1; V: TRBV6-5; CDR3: CASSYLVEGATEAFF; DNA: TGTGCCAGCAGTTACCTCGTCGAGGGAGCCACTGAAGCTTTCTTT
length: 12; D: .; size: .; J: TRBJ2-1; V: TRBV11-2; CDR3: CASSLGGVEQFF; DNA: TGTGCCAGCAGCTTAGGGGGGGTGGAGCAGTTCTTC
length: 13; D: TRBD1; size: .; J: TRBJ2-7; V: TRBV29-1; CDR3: CSATDRGLHEQYF; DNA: TGCAGCGCCACGGACAGGGGGCTCCACGAGCAGTACTTC
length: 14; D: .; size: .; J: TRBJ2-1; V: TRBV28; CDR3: CASSWRGGYNEQFF; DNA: TGTGCCAGCAGTTGGCGCGGCGGATACAATGAGCAGTTCTTC
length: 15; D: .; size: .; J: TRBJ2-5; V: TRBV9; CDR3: CASSSTGYLQETQYF; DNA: TGTGCCAGCAGCAGTACAGGGTACCTCCAAGAGACCCAGTACTTC
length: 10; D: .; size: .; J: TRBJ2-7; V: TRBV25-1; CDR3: CASSEREQYF; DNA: TGTGCCAGCAGTGAGCGGGAGCAGTACTTC
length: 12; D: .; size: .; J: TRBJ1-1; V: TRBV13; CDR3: CASSVVGAEAFF; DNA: TGTGCCAGCAGCGTAGTGGGGGCTGAAGCTTTCTTT
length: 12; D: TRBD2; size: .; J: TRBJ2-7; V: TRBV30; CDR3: CAWAGVSYEQYF; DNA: TGTGCCTGGGCGGGGGTTTCCTACGAGCAGTACTTC
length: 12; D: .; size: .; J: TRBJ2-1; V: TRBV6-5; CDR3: CASTPGTHEQFF; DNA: TGTGCCAGCACCCCAGGTACCCATGAGCAGTTCTTC
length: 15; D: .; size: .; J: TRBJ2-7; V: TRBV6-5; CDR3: CASSLTPGSSYEQYF; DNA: TGTGCCAGCAGTTTGACGCCAGGGAGCTCCTACGAGCAGTACTTC
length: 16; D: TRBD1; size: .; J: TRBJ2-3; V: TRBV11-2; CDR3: CASSQPGGRFTDTQYF; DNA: TGTGCCAGCAGCCAACCAGGGGGCCGTTTTACAGATACGCAGTATTTT
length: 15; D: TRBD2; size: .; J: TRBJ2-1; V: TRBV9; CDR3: CASSRKREGLNEQFF; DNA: TGTGCCAGCAGCAGAAAGCGGGAGGGCCTCAATGAGCAGTTCTTC